These 20 T cell receptor beta chains were sequenced from one sample in a study of OX40 agonist ivuxolimab in advanced cancers. The library came from the immunoSEQ multiplex PCR assay. TCRdb obtained this table from immuneACCESS and retained in-frame rearrangements with V and J assigned. These tables miss some clones; where compared with another copy, unresolved V genes account for less than half of the shortfall, and the remainder is unexplained. Present in this sample are under 50,000 clones, about 79% of which were seen just once. The ten largest clones add up to roughly 7.3% of the sample. The sequencing here drew on CD4+ or CD8+ T cells sorted from blood, taken in a trial of the OX40 agonist ivuxolimab. The receptors were sampled from an adult with an advanced solid tumor such as melanoma, head and neck, liver or kidney cancer.

This clone has a count of ten or more. This chain joins TRBV4-3 and TRBJ1-2; maybe TRBD1 (5 bases). Germline assignment: CDR1 LGHNA and CDR2 YSLEER. The CDR3 has 18 amino acids. V was shortened by 0 bases and J by 4 bases, with 21 bases between the two germline ends. The CDR3 here is CASSQDSVTVGIGYGYTF. The DNA of the CDR3 is TGCGCCAGCAGCCAAGATAGCGTGACAGTAGGCATTGGCTATGGCTACACCTTC.

V gene TRBV16 combines with J gene TRBJ2-7; 8 bases are shared with TRBD2. CDR3 length: 16 residues. Germline V gene data show CDR1 as KGHSY and CDR2 as FQNENV. J gave up 2 bases and V 4 bases, and 10 bases lay outside the gene matches. The CDR3 DNA reads as TGTGCCAGCAGCCCCCGGGGGGGCTTACCTCCCTACGAGCAGTACTTC. Protein: CASSPRGGLPPYEQYF.

This chain links TRBV7-9 with TRBJ1-2; tentatively, D is TRBD1 (6 bases). Germline V CDR1 and CDR2: SEHNR, FQNEAQ (reference sequence). Trimming removed 5 bases at V and 0 bases at J, with 13 bases between. The CDR3 has 15 residues. The CDR3 DNA is TGTGCCAGCAGCGAGGGGGACGGCTCTAACTATGGCTACACCTTC. It specifies CASSEGDGSNYGYTF. The variable domain in full, with the rest retrieved from reference TRBV7-9 and TRBJ1-2, is DTGVSQNPRHKITKRGQNVTFRCDPISEHNRLYWYRQTLGQGPEFLTYFQNEAQLEKSRLLSDRFSAERPKGSFSTLEIQRTEQGDSAMYLCASSEGDGSNYGYTFGSGTRLTVV.

The V gene is TRBV11-2, the J gene TRBJ1-1, with 8 bases matching TRBD1. The CDR3 spans 16 residues. In germline, CDR1 is SGHAT, CDR2 FQNNGV. V gave up 1 base and J gave up 2 bases; unmatched junction bases: 6. CDR3 nucleotides: TGTGCCAGCAGCTTAGTAGCGGGACAGGTTAACACTGAAGCTTTCTTT. This codes for CASSLVAGQVNTEAFF.

The chain carries TRBV11-3 and TRBJ2-2; 8 nucleotides match TRBD1. Germline V gene sequence: CDR1 SGHNT, CDR2 YENEEA. This CDR3 spans 17 amino acids. Unmatched junction bases numbered 14, after V lost 5 bases and J lost 6 bases. DNA of the CDR3: TGTGCCAGCAGCCCTAGATACCGGGACAGGTCGGCCGGGGAGCTGTTTTTT. Translation gives CASSPRYRDRSAGELFF.

This clone has a single count. The V and J genes are TRBV5-1 and TRBJ2-6; D is possibly TRBD1 (7 bases). The CDR3 runs to 16 residues. The ends were cut back, 2 bases at V and 0 bases at J, with 9 bases in the middle. The germline CDR1 and CDR2 sequences are SGHRS and YFSETQ. The CDR3 sequence is CASSFQGGSGANVLTF. CDR3 sequence (DNA): TGCGCCAGCAGCTTCCAGGGGGGCTCTGGGGCCAACGTCCTGACTTTC.

The chain has TRBV7-2 and TRBJ2-1, with 11 bases aligning to TRBD2. The CDR3 is made up of 14 amino acids. J was trimmed by 9 bases and V by 6 bases; bases with no gene match: 7. Germline V gives CDR1 SGHTA, CDR2 FQGNSA. CDR3 loop: CASRVAGGPGEQFF. In DNA, the CDR3 is TGTGCCAGCAGAGTAGCGGGAGGGCCGGGTGAGCAGTTCTTC.

The chain is built from TRBV14 and TRBJ2-7; perhaps D is TRBD1 or TRBD2 (5 bases each). V was clipped by 3 bases and J by 5 bases, with 20 bases between them. Germline V gene data show CDR1 as SGHDN and CDR2 as FVKESK. The CDR3 length is 16 residues. The CDR3: CASSHGTGTSLDEQYF. CDR3 nucleotides: TGTGCCAGCAGCCATGGGACCGGGACCTCACTCGACGAGCAGTACTTC.

The gene calls are TRBV6-5 and TRBJ2-5; D gene unclear. CDR3 length: 11 residues. Germline V gene lookup returns CDR1 MNHEY and CDR2 SVGAGI. Trimming removed 5 bases at V and 7 bases at J, with 8 bases between. CDR3 sequence (DNA): TGTGCCAGCAGTGAAGCGACGACCCAGTACTTC. It specifies CASSEATTQYF.

V is TRBV18 and J is TRBJ1-2; D remains ambiguous. The CDR3 has 13 residues. CDR1 and CDR2 (germline): KGHSH, LQKENI. Between the trimmed V and J ends, which lost 4 bases and 5 bases, there was a span of 11 bases. For the CDR3, the DNA is TGTGCCAGCTCACGGTTGGAACAGTATGGCTACACCTTC. This gives the protein CASSRLEQYGYTF.

This rearrangement joins TRBV11-3 to TRBJ2-7; D unresolved. The CDR3 is 14 residues long. Germline-derived CDR1 and CDR2 are SGHNT and YENEEA. V shed 1 base and J shed 0 bases, with 7 bases lying between them. CDR3 coding DNA: TGTGCCAGCAGCTTAGTAGCCAGCTCCTACGAGCAGTACTTC. Amino acids: CASSLVASSYEQYF. Full variable domain (missing parts from reference TRBV11-3 and TRBJ2-7): EAGVVQSPRYKIIEKKQPVAFWCNPISGHNTLYWYLQNLGQGPELLIRYENEEAVDDSQLPKDRFSAERLKGVDSTLKIQPAELGDSAVYLCASSLVASSYEQYFGPGTRLTVT.

The chain couples TRBV11-2 to TRBJ2-7; tentative D call: TRBD1 (6 bases). The germline V gene has CDR1 SGHAT and CDR2 FQNNGV. Between the trimmed V and J ends, which lost 2 bases and 2 bases, there was a span of 19 bases. This CDR3 is 17 amino acids long. Here the CDR3 reads CASSLIGGRQFPYEQYF. The CDR3 nucleotides are TGTGCCAGCAGCTTAATAGGGGGTCGGCAATTTCCCTACGAGCAGTACTTC.

The V call is TRBV5-1, the J call TRBJ1-5; 7 nucleotides line up with TRBD1. Germline V lookup: CDR1 SGHRS, CDR2 YFSETQ. Unmatched junction bases numbered 4, after V lost 1 base and J lost 3 bases. The length of the CDR3 is 15 residues. CDR3 loop: CASSLLGTDNQPQHF. The CDR3 coding sequence is TGCGCCAGCAGCTTGTTGGGGACAGACAATCAGCCCCAGCATTTT. Full variable domain (missing parts from reference TRBV5-1 and TRBJ1-5): KAGVTQTPRYLIKTRGQQVTLSCSPISGHRSVSWYQQTPGQGLQFLFEYFSETQRNKGNFPGRFSGRQFSNSRSEMNVSTLELGDSALYLCASSLLGTDNQPQHFGDGTRLSIL.

This clone was observed a few times. V and J are TRBV7-6 and TRBJ2-7, with D uncertain. V was clipped by 2 bases and J by 0 bases, with 8 bases between them. This CDR3 contains 14 residues. CDR1 and CDR2 (germline): SGHVS, FNYEAQ. The CDR3 region has the DNA TGTGCCAGCAGCTTAAATAGGTACTCCTACGAGCAGTACTTC. Translated, it gives CASSLNRYSYEQYF. The full variable domain, completed using reference TRBV7-6 and TRBJ2-7, is GAGVSQSPRYKVTKRGQDVALRCDPISGHVSLYWYRQALGQGPEFLTYFNYEAQQDKSGLPNDRFSAERPEGSISTLTIQRTEQRDSAMYRCASSLNRYSYEQYFGPGTRLTVT.

The chain has TRBV6-1 and TRBJ2-7; 10 nucleotides agree with TRBD1. With 3 bases clipped from V and 4 bases from J, the junction kept 15 bases outside the gene matches. Germline V lookup: CDR1 MNHNS, CDR2 SASEGT. This CDR3 has 18 amino acids. CDR3 protein: CASSDDRGPHRPKYEQYF. CDR3 bases: TGTGCCAGCAGTGATGACAGGGGGCCCCATCGACCCAAATACGAGCAGTACTTC.

The gene calls are TRBV11-2 and TRBJ2-5; TRBD1 might be the D (6 bases). This CDR3 comprises 14 residues. CDR1 SGHAT and CDR2 FQNNGV come from the germline V gene. V shed 5 bases and J shed 5 bases, with 15 bases lying between them. The CDR3 region is CASSQYRDGETQYF. In DNA, the CDR3 is TGTGCCAGCAGCCAATACAGGGACGGGGAGACCCAGTACTTC.

V usage is TRBV19 and J usage is TRBJ2-5, with D unresolved. V lost 9 bases and J lost 0, with 8 bases in between. In germline, CDR1 is LNHDA, CDR2 SQIVND (reference sequence). The length of the CDR3 is 12 residues. This chain's CDR3 is CARDGDQETQYF. The DNA for the CDR3 is TGTGCCAGAGACGGTGACCAAGAGACCCAGTACTTC.

The chain carries TRBV18 and TRBJ1-1; maybe TRBD1 (6 bases). The germline CDR1 and CDR2 sequences are KGHSH and LQKENI. Between the trimmed V and J ends, which lost 5 bases and 1 base, there was a span of 20 bases. The CDR3 is 17 residues long. CDR3 protein: CASSSPGQPLKNTEAFF. CDR3 nucleotide sequence: TGTGCCAGCTCATCTCCGGGACAACCCTTAAAGAACACTGAAGCTTTCTTT.

The chain is built from TRBV6-6 and TRBJ1-3; 7 bases agree with TRBD1. V was pared by 4 bases and J by 0 bases, with 3 bases of the junction left unmatched. Per germline, CDR1 MNHNY and CDR2 SVGAGI (reference sequence). The CDR3 is made up of 15 amino acids. The CDR3 DNA sequence: TGTGCCAGCAGTTTTCAGGGGGTCTCTGGAAACACCATATATTTT. It specifies CASSFQGVSGNTIYF.

The chain carries TRBV5-1 and TRBJ2-7; 7 bases fit TRBD1. V was pared by 4 bases and J by 1 base, with 5 bases of the junction left unmatched. The CDR3 length is 14 residues. Germline V gene lookup returns CDR1 SGHRS and CDR2 YFSETQ. CDR3 sequence: CASSITGASYEQYF. CDR3 nucleotide sequence: TGCGCCAGCAGCATTACAGGGGCATCCTACGAGCAGTACTTC.